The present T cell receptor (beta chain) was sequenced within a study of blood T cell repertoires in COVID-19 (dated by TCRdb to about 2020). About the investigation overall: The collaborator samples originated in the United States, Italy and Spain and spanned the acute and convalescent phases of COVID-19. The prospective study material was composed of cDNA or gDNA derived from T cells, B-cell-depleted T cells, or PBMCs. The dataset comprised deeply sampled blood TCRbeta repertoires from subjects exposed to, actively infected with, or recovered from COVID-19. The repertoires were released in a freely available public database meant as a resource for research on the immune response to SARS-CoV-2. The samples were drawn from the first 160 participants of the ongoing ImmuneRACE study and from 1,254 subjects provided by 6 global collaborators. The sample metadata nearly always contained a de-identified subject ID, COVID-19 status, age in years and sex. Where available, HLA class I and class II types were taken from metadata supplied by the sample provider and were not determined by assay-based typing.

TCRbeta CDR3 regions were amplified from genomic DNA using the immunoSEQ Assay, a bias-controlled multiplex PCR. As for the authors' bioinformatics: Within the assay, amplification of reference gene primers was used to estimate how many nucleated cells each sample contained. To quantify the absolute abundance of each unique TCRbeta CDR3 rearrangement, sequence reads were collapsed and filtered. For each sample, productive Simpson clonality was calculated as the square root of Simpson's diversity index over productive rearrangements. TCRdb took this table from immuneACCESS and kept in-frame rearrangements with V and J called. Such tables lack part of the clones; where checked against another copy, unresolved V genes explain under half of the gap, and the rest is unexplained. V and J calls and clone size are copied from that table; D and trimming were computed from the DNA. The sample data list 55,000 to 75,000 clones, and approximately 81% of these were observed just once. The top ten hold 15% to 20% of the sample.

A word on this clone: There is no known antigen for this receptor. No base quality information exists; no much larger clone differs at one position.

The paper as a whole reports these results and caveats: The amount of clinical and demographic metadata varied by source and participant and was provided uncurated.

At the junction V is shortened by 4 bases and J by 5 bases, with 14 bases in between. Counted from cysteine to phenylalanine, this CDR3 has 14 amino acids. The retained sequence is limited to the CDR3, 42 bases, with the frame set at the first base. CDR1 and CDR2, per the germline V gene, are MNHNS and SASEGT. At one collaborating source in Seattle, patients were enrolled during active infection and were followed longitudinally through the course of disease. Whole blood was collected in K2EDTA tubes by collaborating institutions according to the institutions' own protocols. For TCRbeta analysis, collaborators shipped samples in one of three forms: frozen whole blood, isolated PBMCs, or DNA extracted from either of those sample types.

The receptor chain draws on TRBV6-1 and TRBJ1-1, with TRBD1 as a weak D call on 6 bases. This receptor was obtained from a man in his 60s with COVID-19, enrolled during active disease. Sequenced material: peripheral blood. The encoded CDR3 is CASSGARGGTEAFF. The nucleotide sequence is TGTGCCAGCAGTGGAGCCAGGGGAGGGACTGAAGCTTTCTTT.